Detailed here is one T cell receptor (beta chain). The antigen is unknown. The data were taken from a study of T cell repertoires in cytomegalovirus infection. Background on the study: The public TCR beta signatures pointed to both CMV infection and matching HLA type. Regarding the study as a whole: What dominated the ex vivo response were HLA-C-restricted CMV-specific TCR beta clonotypes. Accumulated public TCR beta family frequency recognized individuals carrying CMV together with the relevant HLA.

The CDR3 has 17 amino acids. Germline V gene data show CDR1 as SNHLY and CDR2 as FYNNEI. The trim removed 5 bases at V and 4 bases at J, leaving 11 bases unmatched. TCRdb re-called the reads with MiXCR, one entry per CDR3 protein. The sample lists about 700,000 distinct CDR3 sequences, 33% occurring once. The material sequenced was cultured PBMCs, taken from culture after CMV antigen stimulation. The chain uses TRBV2 and TRBJ2-5, with TRBD2 matching over 12 bases. This TCR was sampled from a human donor in good health (CMV status not recorded). Some clones in this sample may be carry-over from other donors' samples. The CDR3 sequence: CASSPVLAGGPGETQYF. The CDR3 nucleotides are TGTGCCAGCAGTCCCGTTCTAGCGGGGGGGCCCGGAGAGACCCAGTACTTC.